The 21 T cell receptor beta chains given below trace back to one sample, sequenced in a study of metastatic and nonmetastatic thyroid tumors. TCRdb re-called clones via MiXCR from the PCR reads. In the table there are 30,000 to 35,000 clones, approximately 16% of which are singletons. Nobody among the patients had been given any treatment before thyroid surgery. Sequenced input: blood. All receptors come from a male donor with papillary thyroid cancer or a benign thyroid nodule (not recorded which). Some clones in this sample may be carry-over from other donors' samples.

This clone was found a few times. Other DNA sequences of this sample code for an identical CDR3. V usage is TRBV10-3 and J usage is TRBJ2-2; D is undetermined. Per the germline V gene, CDR1 is ENHRY and CDR2 is SYGVKD. The CDR3 has 14 residues. V was pared by 7 bases and J by 3 bases, with 12 bases between. CDR3 sequence (DNA): TGTGCCATCAAACCTGGGGTCGACACCGGGGAGCTGTTTTTT. This sequence encodes CAIKPGVDTGELFF.

This clone was detected many times. CDR3: CASSNNPNTGELFF. The CDR3 coding sequence is TGTGCCAGTAGTAATAATCCGAACACCGGGGAGCTGTTTTTT. The rearrangement links TRBV19 to TRBJ2-2; D is undetermined. The V end was cut by 4 bases, the J end by 0 bases, with 6 bases between. This CDR3 is built from 14 residues. Germline loops: CDR1 LNHDA, CDR2 SQIVND (reference sequence).

Ten or more counts support this clone. The rearrangement uses TRBV11-2 and TRBJ2-3, with 11 nucleotides matching TRBD1. J gave up 5 bases and V 4 bases, and 5 bases lay outside the gene matches. Germline-derived CDR1 and CDR2 are SGHAT and FQNNGV. This CDR3 has 15 amino acids. The CDR3 loop reads CASSYGQGALDTQYF. The CDR3 coding sequence is TGTGCCAGCAGCTACGGACAGGGGGCATTAGATACGCAGTATTTT.

With respect to this clone: A read error may be the cause here, since a much bigger clone is one base away. This chain uses TRBV9 with TRBJ1-3; TRBD1 is a possible D gene (6 bases). The germline gives CDR1 SGDLS, CDR2 YYNGEE. CDR3 length: 14 amino acids. This CDR3 reads CVSSVSTGGNTIYF. CDR3 bases: TGTGTCAGCAGCGTATCAACAGGGGGAAACACCATATATTTT.

The genes are TRBV19 and TRBJ2-2, with 8 bases aligning to TRBD1. The V gene's germline CDR1 is LNHDA and CDR2 SQIVND (reference sequence). The CDR3 has 17 residues. V trimming: 3 bases; J trimming: 14 bases; junction bases outside the gene matches: 20. CDR3 sequence: CASSIRDRFSNTGYLFF. CDR3 coding DNA: TGTGCCAGTAGTATTAGGGACAGGTTTTCTAACACCGGGTATCTGTTTTTT.

This clone was picked up one time. CDR3 in amino acids: CASSNFVGGETEAFF. CDR3 DNA: TGTGCCAGCAGTAACTTCGTGGGGGGGGAGACTGAAGCTTTCTTT. The J gene is TRBJ1-1, the V gene TRBV3-1, with D maybe TRBD1 (5 bases). CDR1 is LGHDT and CDR2 is YNNKEL in the germline V gene (reference sequence). Trimming stripped 6 bases from V and 5 bases from J, with 19 bases between. The CDR3 covers 15 residues. The whole variable domain, filled in from reference TRBV3-1 and TRBJ1-1, reads DTAVSQTPKYLVTQMGNDKSIKCEQNLGHDTMYWYKQDSKKFLKIMFSYNNKELIINETVPNRFSPKSPDKAHLNLHINSLELGDSAVYFCASSNFVGGETEAFFGQGTRLTVV.

This clone was counted a single time. CDR3 amino acids: CASSDRRGSSYEQYF. DNA for the CDR3: TGTGCCAGCAGCGATCGTAGAGGGAGCTCCTACGAGCAGTACTTC. J is TRBJ2-7 and V is TRBV9; a weak D match, TRBD2 (5 bases). Germline CDR1 SGDLS, CDR2 YYNGEE. The CDR3 consists of 15 residues. Trimming left V 3 bases short and J 0 bases short, with 13 bases between.

In this sample, this clone turned up many times. Additional DNA sequences in this sample encode the identical CDR3. This rearrangement joins TRBV27 to TRBJ2-3; the D is unclear. In germline, CDR1 is MNHEY, CDR2 SMNVEV (reference sequence). This CDR3 has 11 amino acids. V was clipped by 8 bases and J by 2 bases, with 5 bases between them. CDR3 sequence (DNA): TGTGCCAGCTGGAACACAGATACGCAGTATTTT. This gives the protein CASWNTDTQYF.

This clone was detected ten times or more. The same CDR3 arises from other DNA sequences in this sample as well. V is TRBV7-2 and J is TRBJ2-7, with D unclear. The V end was cut by 0 bases, the J end by 0 bases, with 3 bases between. Germline assignment: CDR1 SGHTA and CDR2 FQGNSA. This CDR3 has 13 amino acids. For the CDR3, the DNA is TGTGCCAGCAGCTTAGCAGTCTCCTACGAGCAGTACTTC. Translation gives CASSLAVSYEQYF. The whole variable domain, filled in from reference TRBV7-2 and TRBJ2-7, reads GAGVSQSPSNKVTEKGKDVELRCDPISGHTALYWYRQSLGQGLEFLIYFQGNSAPDKSGLPSDRFSAERTGGSVSTLTIQRTQQEDSAVYLCASSLAVSYEQYFGPGTRLTVT.

This clone was observed many times. At one boundary the junction diverges from the germline segment, which might be a read error. The same CDR3 is also encoded by other DNA sequences in this sample. The chain links TRBV20-1 to TRBJ2-1; possible D gene TRBD2, 6 bases. This CDR3 region has 16 residues. Germline CDR1 DFQATT, CDR2 SNEGSKA (reference sequence). CDR3 DNA sequence: TGCAGTGCCAGAGACGGGAGACGGGTTAGCTACAATGAGCAGTTCTTC. This sequence encodes CSARDGRRVSYNEQFF.

This clone was seen repeatedly, ten times or more. The genes are TRBV11-2 and TRBJ2-1, with 10 bases identical to TRBD2. This CDR3 has 15 amino acids. V dropped 0 bases and J dropped 4; count of bases not matched to a gene: 0. The germline V gene encodes CDR1 SGHAT and CDR2 FQNNGV. The CDR3 region is CASSLDSGRYNEQFF. CDR3 DNA: TGTGCCAGCAGCTTAGATAGCGGGAGGTACAATGAGCAGTTCTTC.

This clone came up many times. The chain uses TRBV11-2 and TRBJ2-7; 8 nucleotides agree with TRBD1. V shed 5 bases and J 3 bases; nucleotides not matched to a gene: 3. This CDR3 is 13 amino acids long. Germline lookup yields CDR1 SGHAT and CDR2 FQNNGV. The CDR3 loop reads CASSRDRGYEQYF. CDR3 nucleotides: TGTGCCAGCAGCCGCGACAGGGGCTACGAGCAGTACTTC.

This clone has ten or more counts. This sequence may be a read error, since a much larger clone differs from it by one base. This sample includes further DNA sequences coding for the same CDR3. The chain combines TRBV2 with TRBJ1-1; D gene uncertain. V lost 3 bases to trimming and J lost 1 base, with 6 bases between them. The CDR3 is 13 amino acids. Germline CDR1 and CDR2: SNHLY and FYNNEI. CDR3 residues: CASSEWTNTEAFF. CDR3 DNA: TGTGCCAGCAGTGAGTGGACGAACACTGAAGCTTTCTTT.

This clone was counted many times. This chain uses TRBV7-9 with TRBJ2-1; D not resolved. Trimming took 1 base from V and 10 from J, leaving 8 bases between them. Per germline, CDR1 SEHNR and CDR2 FQNEAQ (reference sequence). This CDR3 is built from 12 residues. The CDR3 region is CASSLVGAEQFF. The CDR3 nucleotides are TGTGCCAGCAGCTTAGTTGGTGCGGAGCAGTTCTTC.

This clone appeared many times. V is TRBV10-1 and J is TRBJ2-3; D not certain. Trimming took 2 bases from V and 5 from J, leaving 14 bases between them. CDR3 length equals 15 residues. CDR1 WNHNN and CDR2 SYGVQD come from the germline V gene (reference sequence). The CDR3 region has the DNA TGCGCCAGCAGTGAGGTGACGGGTAATCAAGATACGCAGTATTTT. It is translated as CASSEVTGNQDTQYF.

This clone was counted many times. This sequence joins TRBV6-1 and TRBJ1-5, with 10 bases aligning to TRBD1. This CDR3 is built from 14 residues. The germline gives CDR1 MNHNS, CDR2 SASEGT. The V segment lost 5 bases and the J segment 7 bases; nucleotides outside the gene matches: 5. The CDR3 region is CASSRQGAGQPQHF. In DNA, the CDR3 is TGTGCCAGCAGTCGACAGGGGGCTGGACAGCCCCAGCATTTT.

This clone was seen ten or more times. The chain uses TRBV6-7 and TRBJ2-5; D gene uncertain. TRBV6-7 is identified as an open reading frame with a role that is uncertain. The CDR3 has 13 residues. With 5 bases removed from V and 5 bases from J, the gap between germline ends came to 12 bases. The CDR3 protein is CASSPIKSETQYF. For the CDR3, the DNA is TGTGCCAGCAGTCCAATAAAATCGGAGACCCAGTACTTC.

At least ten counts were recorded for this clone. This rearrangement joins TRBV6-1 to TRBJ2-1; TRBD1 is a possible D gene (6 bases). Trimming removed 7 bases at V and 0 bases at J, with 13 bases between. The CDR3 runs to 15 residues. Germline CDR1 is MNHNS and CDR2 is SASEGT. The chain's CDR3 is CASTKGEYSYNEQFF. The CDR3 nucleotides read TGTGCCAGCACTAAGGGGGAGTACTCCTACAATGAGCAGTTCTTC.

This clone was recorded many times. The V gene is TRBV5-1, the J gene TRBJ2-3, with TRBD2 matching over 10 bases. The germline V gene has CDR1 SGHRS and CDR2 YFSETQ. J gave up 3 bases and V 2 bases, and 3 bases lay outside the gene matches. CDR3 length: 15 amino acids. CDR3 amino acids: CASSFTSGKTDTQYF. CDR3 bases: TGCGCCAGCAGCTTTACTAGCGGGAAGACAGATACGCAGTATTTT. Filled out from reference TRBV5-1 and TRBJ2-3, the complete variable domain reads KAGVTQTPRYLIKTRGQQVTLSCSPISGHRSVSWYQQTPGQGLQFLFEYFSETQRNKGNFPGRFSGRQFSNSRSEMNVSTLELGDSALYLCASSFTSGKTDTQYFGPGTRLTVL.

This clone was observed many times. Other DNA sequences in the sample encode the same CDR3. CDR3 coding DNA: TGCAGTGCTAGAGATTTGAAGGGTAGAACCTACGAGCAGTACTTC. Translation: CSARDLKGRTYEQYF. The rearrangement uses TRBV20-1 and TRBJ2-7; no clear D. This CDR3 has 15 amino acids. Trimming shortened V by 0 bases and J by 2 bases, and 14 bases separated the two germline ends. In germline, CDR1 is DFQATT, CDR2 SNEGSKA (reference sequence).

This clone was detected many times. The chain uses TRBV12-3 or TRBV12-4 and TRBJ2-1; TRBD2 matches at 8 bases. V shed 3 bases and J 3 bases; nucleotides not matched to a gene: 4. This CDR3 contains 15 residues. CDR3 amino acids: CASSFGSGVYNEQFF. The CDR3 region has the DNA TGTGCCAGCAGTTTTGGTAGCGGGGTCTACAATGAGCAGTTCTTC.